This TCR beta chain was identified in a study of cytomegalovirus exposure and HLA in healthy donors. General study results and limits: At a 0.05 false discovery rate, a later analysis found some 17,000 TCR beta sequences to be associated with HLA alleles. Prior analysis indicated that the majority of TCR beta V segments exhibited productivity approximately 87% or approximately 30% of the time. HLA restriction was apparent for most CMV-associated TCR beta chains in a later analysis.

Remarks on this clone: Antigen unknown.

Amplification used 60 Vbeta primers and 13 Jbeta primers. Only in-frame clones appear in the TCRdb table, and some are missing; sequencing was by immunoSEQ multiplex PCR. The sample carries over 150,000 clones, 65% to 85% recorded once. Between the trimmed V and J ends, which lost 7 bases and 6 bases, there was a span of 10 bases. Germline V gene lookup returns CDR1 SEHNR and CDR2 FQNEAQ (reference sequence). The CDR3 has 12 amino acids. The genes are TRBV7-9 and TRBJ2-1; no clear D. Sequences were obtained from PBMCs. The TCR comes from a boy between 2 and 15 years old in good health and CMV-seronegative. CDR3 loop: CASTVFGNEQFF. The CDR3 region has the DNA TGTGCCAGCACCGTATTCGGCAATGAGCAGTTCTTC.